The 27 T cell receptor beta chains given below trace back to one sample, sequenced in a study of graft-versus-host responses after intestinal transplantation. Their antigens are not known. TCRdb's copy holds only in-frame clones and misses some; the assay was immunoSEQ multiplex PCR. The sample lists around 77,000 clones, around 95% occurring once. The sequences come from unstimulated CD8+ T cells sorted from spleen or lymph node cells, collected before intestinal transplant. Source of these receptors: a human donor who received an intestinal transplant.

The V and J genes are TRBV18 and TRBJ2-3; 12 bases align to TRBD2. The trim removed 3 bases at V and 4 bases at J, leaving 8 bases unmatched. This CDR3 spans 17 amino acids. Germline lookup yields CDR1 KGHSH and CDR2 LQKENI. DNA of the CDR3: TGTGCCAGCTCACCGGTTTGGACTAGCGGGATGGCAGATACGCAGTATTTT. This encodes CASSPVWTSGMADTQYF.

The rearrangement uses TRBV28 and TRBJ2-1, with 12 bases lining up with TRBD2. In germline, CDR1 is MDHEN, CDR2 SYDVKM. This CDR3 is built from 16 residues. The ends lost 6 bases at V and 5 bases at J; junction bases unmatched: 8. CDR3 in DNA: TGTGCCAGCAGGGAAACTAGCGGGAGGAATGACAATGAGCAGTTCTTC. Its protein product is CASRETSGRNDNEQFF. The full variable domain, its missing parts supplied by reference TRBV28 and TRBJ2-1, is DVKVTQSSRYLVKRTGEKVFLECVQDMDHENMFWYRQDPGLGLRLIYFSYDVKMKEKGDIPEGYSVSREKKERFSLILESASTNQTSMYLCASRETSGRNDNEQFFGPGTRLTVL.

This clone showed up just once. Other DNA sequences within the sample encode an identical CDR3. The chain is built from TRBV9 and TRBJ2-7; D possibly uses TRBD1 or TRBD2 (5 bases each). The CDR3 spans 14 residues. Germline CDR1 and CDR2: SGDLS and YYNGEE. V gave up 4 bases and J gave up 2 bases, with 13 bases separating them. CDR3 amino acids: CASSPSPGPYEQYF. DNA of the CDR3: TGTGCCAGCAGCCCCTCCCCGGGACCCTACGAGCAGTACTTC.

J is TRBJ1-1 and V is TRBV5-1, with a weak D call TRBD1 (5 bases). Germline V gene lookup returns CDR1 SGHRS and CDR2 YFSETQ. Between the trimmed V and J ends, which lost 1 base and 5 bases, there was a span of 12 bases. The CDR3 is 14 amino acids. The CDR3 region has the DNA TGCGCCAGCAGCTTGCTCGGGGGAGAGACTGAAGCTTTCTTT. This sequence encodes CASSLLGGETEAFF.

The chain couples TRBV9 to TRBJ1-5; 7 bases are a match to TRBD1. The trim removed 0 bases at V and 7 bases at J, leaving 4 bases unmatched. Per the germline V gene, CDR1 is SGDLS and CDR2 is YYNGEE. The length of the CDR3 is 14 residues. CDR3 protein: CASSVGTGWQPQHF. CDR3 sequence (DNA): TGTGCCAGCAGCGTAGGGACAGGTTGGCAGCCCCAGCATTTT.

This clone was seen just once. CDR3 sequence reads: CASSPGQPQHF. Written as DNA, the CDR3 is TGTGCCAGTAGTCCCGGACAGCCCCAGCATTTT. The chain employs TRBV19 and TRBJ1-5, with unresolved D. The CDR3 runs 11 residues. Per the germline V gene, CDR1 is LNHDA and CDR2 is SQIVND (reference sequence). V lost 5 bases, J lost 7 bases, and 6 bases lay in between.

This clone occurred a few times. The rearrangement links TRBV27 to TRBJ1-4; D possibly corresponds to TRBD1 (6 bases). There are 15 residues in the CDR3. The germline V gene has CDR1 MNHEY and CDR2 SMNVEV (reference sequence). V lost 6 bases, J lost 4 bases, and 15 bases lay in between. This CDR3 reads CASSLRQDYNEKLFF. The CDR3 region has the DNA TGTGCCAGCAGCCTCAGACAGGACTATAATGAAAAACTGTTTTTT.

The chain couples TRBV6-1 to TRBJ1-1; the match to TRBD1 covers 11 bases. The trim removed 6 bases at V and 5 bases at J, leaving 8 bases unmatched. The CDR3 loop spans 15 amino acids. Germline V gene data show CDR1 as MNHNS and CDR2 as SASEGT. CDR3 sequence (DNA): TGTGCCAGCAGGAGGACAGGGGGCATGAGGACTGAAGCTTTCTTT. This sequence encodes CASRRTGGMRTEAFF.

The rearrangement uses TRBV11-3 and TRBJ2-2, with D uncertain. Germline V gene data show CDR1 as SGHNT and CDR2 as YENEEA. Deletions cut 5 bases from V and 1 base from J, with 5 bases between. This CDR3 has 13 residues. Written as DNA, the CDR3 is TGTGCCAGCAGCCCACAGAACACCGGGGAGCTGTTTTTT. This sequence encodes CASSPQNTGELFF.

This chain connects TRBV18 to TRBJ1-2; D gene unclear. V lost 2 bases, J lost 4 bases, and 29 bases lay in between. This CDR3 is 20 amino acids long. Germline CDR1 reads KGHSH; CDR2 reads LQKENI. This CDR3 reads CASSPNRGFPFSLKIYGYTF. CDR3 in DNA: TGTGCCAGCTCACCAAATCGGGGTTTTCCTTTTTCCCTTAAGATCTATGGCTACACCTTC.

This chain links TRBV14 with TRBJ2-7; possibly TRBD2 for D (6 bases). Germline V CDR1 and CDR2: SGHDN, FVKESK. Trimming pared 3 bases from V and 2 bases from J, leaving 20 bases between. This CDR3 has 17 amino acids. CDR3 nucleotide sequence: TGTGCCAGCAGCCAGGTACAGGCGGGGTTTATTCCCTACGAGCAGTACTTC. Amino acids: CASSQVQAGFIPYEQYF.

V is TRBV4-2 and J is TRBJ2-1; no firm D call. Trimming cost V 0 bases and J 14 bases, with 11 bases left between them. This CDR3 has 12 amino acids. Germline V lookup: CDR1 LGHNA, CDR2 YNFKEQ. The CDR3 here is CASSQDSLPEFF. The CDR3 bases are TGTGCCAGCAGCCAAGATTCTCTGCCAGAGTTCTTC.

This chain connects TRBV7-3 to TRBJ2-2; D is unclear. The CDR3 totals 13 residues. V lost 5 bases to trimming and J lost 7 bases, with 11 bases between them. CDR1 is SGHTA, CDR2 FQGTGA, per germline. The CDR3, as DNA: TGTGCCAGCAGCACCCAGCGAGGCGGGGAGCTGTTTTTT. Its protein is CASSTQRGGELFF. Based on the CDR3 plus reference TRBV7-3 and TRBJ2-2, the full variable domain is GAGVSQTPSNKVTEKGKYVELRCDPISGHTALYWYRQSLGQGPEFLIYFQGTGAADDSGLPNDRFFAVRPEGSVSTLKIQRTERGDSAVYLCASSTQRGGELFFGEGSRLTVL.

Only a few counts were recorded for this clone. This chain joins TRBV4-2 and TRBJ2-1; 9 bases agree with TRBD2. The CDR3 sequence is 17 residues long. Germline V CDR1 and CDR2: LGHNA, YNFKEQ. The V segment lost 1 base and the J segment 4 bases; nucleotides outside the gene matches: 8. The CDR3 DNA follows: TGTGCCAGCAGCCAAGGGGTCGGGCTAGCGGGGTACAATGAGCAGTTCTTC. Protein product: CASSQGVGLAGYNEQFF.

V and J are TRBV7-3 and TRBJ1-4; D is uncertain. The CDR3 consists of 17 residues. Trimming shortened V by 0 bases and J by 5 bases, and 16 bases separated the two germline ends. Germline assignment: CDR1 SGHTA and CDR2 FQGTGA. The CDR3 region is CASSLTVVPQENEKLFF. CDR3 DNA: TGTGCCAGCAGCTTAACGGTTGTGCCGCAGGAGAATGAAAAACTGTTTTTT.

The chain's CDR3 is CASSIGWREADEQFF. The CDR3 coding sequence is TGTGCCAGTAGTATAGGGTGGCGGGAGGCGGATGAGCAGTTCTTC. The chain employs TRBV19 and TRBJ2-1; 8 bases agree with TRBD2. This CDR3 is built from 15 residues. CDR1 LNHDA and CDR2 SQIVND come from the germline V gene (reference sequence). The V gene end was trimmed by 1 base and the J gene end by 8 bases; junction bases not matched to a gene: 7.

This clone was observed a single time. The chain has TRBV5-1 and TRBJ2-7, with 9 positions matching TRBD2. Germline CDR1 SGHRS, CDR2 YFSETQ. V dropped 4 bases and J dropped 3; count of bases not matched to a gene: 2. The CDR3 has 13 amino acids. The CDR3 here is CASSMTSGYEQYF. For the CDR3, the DNA is TGCGCCAGCAGCATGACTAGCGGCTACGAGCAGTACTTC.

The chain links TRBV27 to TRBJ2-7; 11 nucleotides align to TRBD2. The CDR3 length is 15 residues. The germline CDR1 and CDR2 sequences are MNHEY and SMNVEV (reference sequence). V gave up 2 bases and J gave up 3 bases; unmatched junction bases: 3. The DNA for the CDR3 is TGTGCCAGCAGTTTAGAGGGACTAGCGGTCTACGAGCAGTACTTC. Protein: CASSLEGLAVYEQYF.

This clone was seen just once. The J gene is TRBJ2-7, the V gene TRBV10-3, with 12 bases that match TRBD2. The germline gives CDR1 ENHRY, CDR2 SYGVKD. V was pared by 6 bases and J by 5 bases, with 5 bases of the junction left unmatched. CDR3 length: 14 amino acids. Here the CDR3 reads CAISVTSGRHEQYF. The CDR3 DNA sequence: TGTGCCATCAGCGTGACTAGCGGGAGACACGAGCAGTACTTC.

The V gene is TRBV2, the J gene TRBJ1-1; maybe TRBD1 (6 bases). Germline CDR1 SNHLY, CDR2 FYNNEI. Trimming stripped 4 bases from V and 6 bases from J, with 15 bases between. This CDR3 has 14 residues. CDR3 amino acids: CASSVGGAVAEAFF. The CDR3, as DNA: TGTGCCAGCAGTGTCGGGGGCGCAGTGGCTGAAGCTTTCTTT. The variable domain in full, with the rest retrieved from reference TRBV2 and TRBJ1-1, is EPEVTQTPSHQVTQMGQEVILRCVPISNHLYFYWYRQILGQKVEFLVSFYNNEISEKSEIFDDQFSVERPDGSNFTLKIRSTKLEDSAMYFCASSVGGAVAEAFFGQGTRLTVV.

The chain uses TRBV10-2 and TRBJ1-1; TRBD1 aligns across 8 bases. The V gene end was trimmed by 6 bases and the J gene end by 0 bases; junction bases not matched to a gene: 6. Germline values: CDR1 WSHSY, CDR2 SAAADI. The CDR3 is made up of 15 amino acids. The CDR3 DNA reads as TGCGCCAGCAGGGACAGGGTGGAAATGAACACTGAAGCTTTCTTT. Protein: CASRDRVEMNTEAFF.

The rearrangement uses TRBV5-8 and TRBJ2-6; D unclear. The CDR3 consists of 14 residues. Per germline, CDR1 SGHTS and CDR2 YDEGEE. With 1 base removed from V and 0 bases from J, the gap between germline ends came to 2 bases. Written as DNA, the CDR3 is TGTGCCAGCAGCTTGTACTCTGGGGCCAACGTCCTGACTTTC. Translated, it gives CASSLYSGANVLTF.

The J gene is TRBJ2-1, the V gene TRBV5-8; TRBD2 matches at 10 bases. Germline trimming cut 7 bases from V and 7 bases from J; bases unmatched to any gene: 14. CDR1 SGHTS and CDR2 YDEGEE come from the germline V gene. This CDR3 contains 16 residues. The CDR3 nucleotides are TGTGCCAGCGAAACCCTAGCGGGAGCGGTCATTAATGAGCAGTTCTTC. Its protein product is CASETLAGAVINEQFF.

This sequence joins TRBV11-2 and TRBJ2-1; 13 nucleotides match TRBD2. V lost 0 bases and J lost 13; bases outside the gene matches: 12. Germline CDR1 and CDR2: SGHAT and FQNNGV. CDR3 length: 17 amino acids. The CDR3 sequence: CASSLDLTGLAGTLQFF. CDR3 DNA sequence: TGTGCCAGCAGCTTAGATCTAACGGGACTAGCGGGAACCCTTCAGTTCTTC.

The chain recombines TRBV9 with TRBJ1-1; D uncertain. The CDR3 extends over 12 amino acids. Germline CDR1 is SGDLS and CDR2 is YYNGEE. V lost 0 bases and J lost 4, with 4 bases in between. The DNA for the CDR3 is TGTGCCAGCAGCGTAGGTGGCACTGAAGCTTTCTTT. It encodes CASSVGGTEAFF.

The genes are TRBV14 and TRBJ1-2; maybe TRBD1 (6 bases). Germline V CDR1 and CDR2: SGHDN, FVKESK. V was shortened by 4 bases and J by 4 bases, with 13 bases between the two germline ends. CDR3 length equals 14 residues. The CDR3 DNA reads as TGTGCCAGCAGCCGCGGGACACCGACCTATGGCTACACCTTC. Its protein product is CASSRGTPTYGYTF.

The chain is built from TRBV7-8 and TRBJ2-3, with 8 bases lining up with TRBD2. J lost 4 bases, V lost 5 bases, and 14 bases had no gene match. This CDR3 spans 17 amino acids. The V gene's germline CDR1 is SGHVS and CDR2 FQNEAQ. CDR3: CASSPPQLAGIPDTQYF. Written as DNA, the CDR3 is TGTGCCAGCAGCCCCCCCCAGTTAGCGGGGATCCCAGATACGCAGTATTTT.